The source of this TCR beta chain is a study of blood T cells in healthy people across ages. Study conclusions and caveats: Naive T cell percentage showed a strong correlation with TCR beta diversity.

Sample-barcoded 5' priming and a J-beta primer mix drove a second PCR of about 7 to 12 cycles. MiXCR, run by TCRdb on the 5' RACE reads, gives a single entry per CDR3 protein. The sample consists of fewer than 800,000 distinct CDR3 sequences, roughly 21% of them appearing once. J gave up 7 bases and V 7 bases, and 12 bases lay outside the gene matches. This CDR3 comprises 15 residues. In its sample, this clonotype was seen a few times. Its antigen is unidentified. This clonotype was obtained from a man between 70 and 80 years old in good health. The sequenced sample was blood. The chain carries TRBV12-3 or TRBV12-4 and TRBJ2-7, with 11 bases matching TRBD1. The CDR3 protein is CASNSGTGGLQEQYF. The CDR3 bases are TGTGCCAGCAATTCCGGGACAGGGGGTCTTCAGGAGCAGTACTTC.